Shown below are 12 T cell receptor beta chains from a single sample sequenced in a study of identical twins. Each CDR3 protein gets one entry after TCRdb re-called the 5' RACE reads with MiXCR. Of approximately 630,000 distinct CDR3 sequences in the sample, around 7.4% are singletons; the top ten hold roughly 1.6%. The data were also submitted as part of a second study, on yellow fever vaccine responses in identical twins.

The source material was PBMCs. The receptors were sampled from a woman between 18 and 29 years old in good health.

A note on this clonotype: One end of the junction is discordant with germline, which a read error may explain. This sequence joins TRBV12-3 or TRBV12-4 and TRBJ2-3; TRBD1 or TRBD2 may be the D gene (5 bases each). This CDR3 is built from 11 residues. CDR3 sequence (DNA): TGTGCCAGCCACCTCCCCGGGGACCCGGCTTTT. Translation gives CASHLPGDPAF.

This clonotype was counted only a few times. V is TRBV12-3 or TRBV12-4 and J is TRBJ2-3, with D uncertain. The CDR3 is made up of 16 amino acids. Trimming stripped 3 bases from V and 0 bases from J, with 13 bases between. In DNA, the CDR3 is TGTGCCAGCAGTTTTTCTTTCGGTTCTAGCACAGATACGCAGTATTTT. It is translated as CASSFSFGSSTDTQYF.

The chain couples TRBV29-1 to TRBJ2-1; 11 nucleotides match TRBD2. Germline lookup yields CDR1 SQVTM and CDR2 ANQGSEA. V gave up 4 bases and J gave up 6 bases; unmatched junction bases: 2. The CDR3 is 13 residues long. CDR3 loop: CSVVSGGANEQFF. The CDR3 nucleotides are TGCAGCGTTGTTAGCGGGGGGGCCAATGAGCAGTTCTTC.

The rearrangement joins TRBV20-1 to TRBJ2-1, with TRBD2 identical over 7 bases. The CDR3 has 15 residues. V gave up 1 base and J gave up 0 bases; unmatched junction bases: 3. Germline V gene data show CDR1 as DFQATT and CDR2 as SNEGSKA (reference sequence). The CDR3 DNA reads TGCAGTGCTAGAGCGCCTAGCGGCTCCTACAATGAGCAGTTCTTC. It codes for CSARAPSGSYNEQFF.

In its sample, this clonotype was seen many times. The J gene is TRBJ2-3, the V gene TRBV25-1; no firm D call. This CDR3 is 13 amino acids long. The germline gives CDR1 MGHDK, CDR2 SYGVNS. Trimming left V 0 bases short and J 6 bases short, with 7 bases between. In DNA form, the CDR3 reads TGTGCCAGCAGTGAATATCACGGGGATACGCAGTATTTT. Its translation is CASSEYHGDTQYF. The full variable domain, rest sourced from reference TRBV25-1 and TRBJ2-3, is EADIYQTPRYLVIGTGKKITLECSQTMGHDKMYWYQQDPGMELHLIHYSYGVNSTEKGDLSSESTVSRIRTEHFPLTLESARPSHTSQYLCASSEYHGDTQYFGPGTRLTVL.

This clonotype was counted between two and nine times. The rearrangement links TRBV20-1 to TRBJ1-4; D perhaps matches TRBD1 (5 bases). The CDR3 has 16 amino acids. Per the germline V gene, CDR1 is DFQATT and CDR2 is SNEGSKA (reference sequence). Trimming shortened V by 0 bases and J by 8 bases, and 19 bases separated the two germline ends. The CDR3 loop reads CSARDGTGLMGEKLFF. The DNA of the CDR3 is TGCAGTGCTAGAGATGGGACGGGCCTAATGGGGGAAAAACTGTTTTTT.

This clonotype was counted at least ten times. The chain uses TRBV29-1 and TRBJ1-2; 9 bases agree with TRBD1. The germline CDR1 and CDR2 sequences are SQVTM and ANQGSEA. This CDR3 is 16 amino acids long. The ends lost 1 base at V and 8 bases at J; junction bases unmatched: 14. DNA for the CDR3: TGCAGCGTTGAAGGCCTATCGGGACAGGGATTGGGAGGCTACACCTTC. Translated, it gives CSVEGLSGQGLGGYTF. Full variable domain (outside the CDR3, taken from reference TRBV29-1 and TRBJ1-2): SAVISQKPSRDICQRGTSLTIQCQVDSQVTMMFWYRQQPGQSLTLIATANQGSEATYESGFVIDKFPISRPNLTFSTLTVSNMSPEDSSIYLCSVEGLSGQGLGGYTFGSGTRLTVV.

CDR3: CASSPGGGTKTQYF. For the CDR3, the DNA is TGTGCCAGCAGCCCCGGAGGCGGGACAAAGACCCAGTACTTC. The J gene is TRBJ2-5, the V gene TRBV13; D may be TRBD1 or TRBD2 (6 bases each). The CDR3 runs to 14 residues. V lost 5 bases, J lost 6 bases, and 16 bases lay in between. CDR1 is PRHDT, CDR2 FYEKMQ, per germline (reference sequence).

The chain combines TRBV20-1 with TRBJ2-7, with TRBD1 as a possible D gene (5 bases). Germline CDR1 reads DFQATT; CDR2 reads SNEGSKA (reference sequence). V gave up 3 bases and J gave up 1 base, with 16 bases separating them. The CDR3 is made up of 15 amino acids. The DNA of the CDR3 is TGCAGTGCTAGTGATCAGGGAACGAGATCCTACGAGCAGTACGTC. This sequence encodes CSASDQGTRSYEQYV.

Many counts were recorded for this clonotype. Here the CDR3 reads CASSQGLAMYEQYF. The DNA for the CDR3 is TGTGCCAGCAGCCAAGGCCTAGCGATGTACGAGCAGTACTTC. The chain is built from TRBV14 and TRBJ2-7; D is possibly TRBD2 (6 bases). CDR1 and CDR2 from the germline V gene are SGHDN and FVKESK. V was shortened by 1 base and J by 4 bases, with 11 bases between the two germline ends. The CDR3 runs to 14 residues.

This chain links TRBV28 with TRBJ2-6; 9 bases align to TRBD2. In germline, CDR1 is MDHEN, CDR2 SYDVKM. The CDR3 has 17 residues. V dropped 3 bases and J dropped 0; count of bases not matched to a gene: 3. CDR3 loop: CASSFPAGGSGANVLTF. The CDR3 DNA is TGTGCCAGCAGTTTTCCAGCGGGGGGCTCTGGGGCCAACGTCCTGACTTTC.

V and J are TRBV12-3 or TRBV12-4 and TRBJ2-5, with TRBD1 matching over 7 bases. Trimming removed 5 bases from V and 5 bases from J; junction bases left unmatched: 8. There are 14 residues in the CDR3. The CDR3 loop reads CASSIQGTGETQYF. The CDR3 coding sequence is TGTGCCAGCAGTATACAGGGGACGGGGGAGACCCAGTACTTC.